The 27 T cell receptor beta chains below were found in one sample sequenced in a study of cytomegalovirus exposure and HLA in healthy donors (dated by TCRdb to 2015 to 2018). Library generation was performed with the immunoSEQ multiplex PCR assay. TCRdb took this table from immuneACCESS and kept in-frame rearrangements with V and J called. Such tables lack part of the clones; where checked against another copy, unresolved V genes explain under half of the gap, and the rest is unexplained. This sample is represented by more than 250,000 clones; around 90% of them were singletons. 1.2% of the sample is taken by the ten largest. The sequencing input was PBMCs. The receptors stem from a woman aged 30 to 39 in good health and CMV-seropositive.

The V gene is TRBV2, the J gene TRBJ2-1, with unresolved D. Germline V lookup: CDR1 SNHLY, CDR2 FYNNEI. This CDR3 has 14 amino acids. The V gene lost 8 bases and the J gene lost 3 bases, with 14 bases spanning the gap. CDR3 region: CASPGAVFYNEQFF. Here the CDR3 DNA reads TGTGCCAGCCCGGGTGCGGTATTCTACAATGAGCAGTTCTTC.

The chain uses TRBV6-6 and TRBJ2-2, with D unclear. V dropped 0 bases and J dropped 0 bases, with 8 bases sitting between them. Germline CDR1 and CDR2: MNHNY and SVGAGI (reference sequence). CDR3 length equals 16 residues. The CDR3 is CASSYSPGANTGELFF. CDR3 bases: TGTGCCAGCAGTTACTCGCCTGGGGCGAACACCGGGGAGCTGTTTTTT.

The CDR3 loop reads CASKFTEQYNEQFF. The DNA for the CDR3 is TGTGCCAGTAAATTCACGGAACAGTACAATGAGCAGTTCTTC. The V and J genes are TRBV28 and TRBJ2-1; D not certain. The V end lost 9 bases, the J end lost 4 bases, and 16 bases lay between the germline ends. The length of the CDR3 is 14 residues. CDR1 is MDHEN and CDR2 is SYDVKM in the germline V gene.

The CDR3 sequence: CASSASGNEQYF. CDR3 bases: TGTGCCAGCAGCGCTAGCGGGAACGAGCAGTACTTC. J is TRBJ2-7 and V is TRBV7-2, with TRBD2 matching over 9 bases. Trimming removed 5 bases from V and 5 bases from J; junction bases left unmatched: 1. CDR1 and CDR2 from the germline V gene are SGHTA and FQGNSA. This CDR3 is built from 12 residues.

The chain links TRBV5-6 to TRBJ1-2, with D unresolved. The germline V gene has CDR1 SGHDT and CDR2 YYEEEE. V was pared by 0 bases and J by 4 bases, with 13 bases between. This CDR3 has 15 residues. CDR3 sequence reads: CASSLERTLGYGYTF. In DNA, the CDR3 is TGTGCCAGCAGCTTGGAAAGGACCCTAGGCTATGGCTACACCTTC.

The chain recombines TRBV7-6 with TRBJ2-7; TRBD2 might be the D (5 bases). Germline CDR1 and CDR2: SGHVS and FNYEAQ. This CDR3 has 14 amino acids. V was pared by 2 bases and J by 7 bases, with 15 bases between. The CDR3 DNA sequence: TGTGCCAGCAGCTTACGGGAAGAACCTAAGGAGCAGTACTTC. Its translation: CASSLREEPKEQYF.

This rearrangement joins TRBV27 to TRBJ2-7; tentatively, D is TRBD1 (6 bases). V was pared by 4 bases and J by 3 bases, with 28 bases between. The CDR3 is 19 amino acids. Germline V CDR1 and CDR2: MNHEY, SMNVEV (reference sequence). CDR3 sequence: CASSYRTDFGRRGRYEQYF. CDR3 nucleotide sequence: TGTGCCAGCAGTTATCGGACAGATTTCGGGCGGAGAGGACGCTACGAGCAGTACTTC.

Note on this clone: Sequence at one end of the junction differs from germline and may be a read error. The CDR3 reads CASTLGLGNTGELFF. CDR3 nucleotide sequence: TGTGCCAGCACCTTAGGGCTGGGGAACACCGGGGAGCTGTTTTTT. The rearrangement joins TRBV11-2 to TRBJ2-2; D remains ambiguous. From germline, CDR1 is SGHAT and CDR2 FQNNGV. The CDR3 is 15 amino acids.

The CDR3 DNA reads as TGTGCCAGCAGCTTCCGGTGGGACTATGGCTACACCTTC. Residues: CASSFRWDYGYTF. V usage is TRBV7-2 and J usage is TRBJ1-2; D is unresolved. The length of the CDR3 is 13 residues. Germline V gene sequence: CDR1 SGHTA, CDR2 FQGNSA. V lost 3 bases and J lost 3, with 8 bases in between.

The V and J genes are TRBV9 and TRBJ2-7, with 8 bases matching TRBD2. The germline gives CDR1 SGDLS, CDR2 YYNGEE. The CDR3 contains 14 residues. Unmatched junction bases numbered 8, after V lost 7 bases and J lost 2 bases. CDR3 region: CASSRGESPYEQYF. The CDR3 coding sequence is TGTGCCAGCTCGCGGGGGGAAAGCCCCTACGAGCAGTACTTC.

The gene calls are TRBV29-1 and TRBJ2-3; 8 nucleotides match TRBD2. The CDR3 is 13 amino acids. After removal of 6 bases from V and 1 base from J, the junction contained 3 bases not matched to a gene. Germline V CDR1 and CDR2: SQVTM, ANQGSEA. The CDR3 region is CSVRGGRTDTQYF. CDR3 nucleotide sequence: TGCAGCGTACGGGGGGGCCGCACAGATACGCAGTATTTT.

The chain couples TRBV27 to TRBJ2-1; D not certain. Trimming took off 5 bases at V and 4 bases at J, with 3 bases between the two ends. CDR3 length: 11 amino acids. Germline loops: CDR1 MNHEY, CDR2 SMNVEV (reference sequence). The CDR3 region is CASSEYNEQFF. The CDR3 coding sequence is TGTGCCAGCAGTGAATACAATGAGCAGTTCTTC.

The CDR3 reads CAWSPGTGGWVSYNSPLHF. CDR3 DNA: TGTGCCTGGAGTCCCGGGACAGGGGGTTGGGTCTCCTATAATTCACCCCTCCACTTT. The chain is built from TRBV30 and TRBJ1-6; 11 nucleotides align to TRBD1. Germline V gene sequence: CDR1 GTSNPN, CDR2 SVGIG (reference sequence). V shed 2 bases, J shed 0 bases, and the junction held 9 bases outside the gene matches. The CDR3 sequence is 19 residues long.

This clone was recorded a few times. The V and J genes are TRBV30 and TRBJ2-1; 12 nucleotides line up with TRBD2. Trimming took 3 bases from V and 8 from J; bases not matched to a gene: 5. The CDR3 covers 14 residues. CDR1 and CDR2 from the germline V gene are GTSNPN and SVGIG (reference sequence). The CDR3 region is CAWRRTSGTYEQFF. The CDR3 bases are TGTGCCTGGAGACGGACTAGCGGGACCTATGAGCAGTTCTTC.

This CDR3 is CASSLGVSANTGELFF. CDR3 nucleotide sequence: TGTGCCAGCAGCTTGGGAGTCAGCGCGAACACCGGGGAGCTGTTTTTT. The rearrangement uses TRBV5-6 and TRBJ2-2, with no clear D. The V end was cut by 0 bases, the J end by 0 bases, with 9 bases between. The CDR3 is 16 residues long. Germline V gene data show CDR1 as SGHDT and CDR2 as YYEEEE.

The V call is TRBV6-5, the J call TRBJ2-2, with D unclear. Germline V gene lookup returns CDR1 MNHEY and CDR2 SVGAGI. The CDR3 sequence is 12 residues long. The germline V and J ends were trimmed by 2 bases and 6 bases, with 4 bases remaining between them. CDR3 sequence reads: CASSYLSGELFF. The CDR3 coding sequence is TGTGCCAGCAGTTACCTATCCGGGGAGCTGTTTTTT.

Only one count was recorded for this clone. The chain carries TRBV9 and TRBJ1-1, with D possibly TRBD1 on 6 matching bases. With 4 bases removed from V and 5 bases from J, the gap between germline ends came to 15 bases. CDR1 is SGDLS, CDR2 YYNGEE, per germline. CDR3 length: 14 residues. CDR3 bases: TGTGCCAGCAGCTTCCAGGGGATGGGGACTGAAGCTTTCTTT. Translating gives CASSFQGMGTEAFF.

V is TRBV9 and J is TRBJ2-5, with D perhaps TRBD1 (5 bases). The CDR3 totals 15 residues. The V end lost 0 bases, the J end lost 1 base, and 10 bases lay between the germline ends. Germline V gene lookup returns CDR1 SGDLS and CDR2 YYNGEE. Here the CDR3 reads CASSVVQGSQETQYF. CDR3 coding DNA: TGTGCCAGCAGCGTAGTTCAGGGTTCCCAAGAGACCCAGTACTTC. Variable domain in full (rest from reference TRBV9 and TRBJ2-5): DSGVTQTPKHLITATGQRVTLRCSPRSGDLSVYWYQQSLDQGLQFLIQYYNGEERAKGNILERFSAQQFPDLHSELNLSSLELGDSALYFCASSVVQGSQETQYFGPGTRLLVL.

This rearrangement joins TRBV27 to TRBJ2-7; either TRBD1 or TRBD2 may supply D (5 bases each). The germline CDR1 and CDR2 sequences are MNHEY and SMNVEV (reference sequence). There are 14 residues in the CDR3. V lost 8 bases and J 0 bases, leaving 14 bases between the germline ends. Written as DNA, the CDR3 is TGTGCCAGCTTCTCGAGTGGGGGCTCCTACGAGCAGTACTTC. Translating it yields CASFSSGGSYEQYF.

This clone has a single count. The CDR3 DNA reads as TGTGCCAGCAGCGCCCGTAACGACCGGGCAGATACGCAGTATTTT. This codes for CASSARNDRADTQYF. This chain connects TRBV7-9 to TRBJ2-3; D not resolved. The CDR3 runs to 15 residues. V gave up 5 bases and J gave up 4 bases, with 16 bases separating them. In germline, CDR1 is SEHNR, CDR2 FQNEAQ (reference sequence).

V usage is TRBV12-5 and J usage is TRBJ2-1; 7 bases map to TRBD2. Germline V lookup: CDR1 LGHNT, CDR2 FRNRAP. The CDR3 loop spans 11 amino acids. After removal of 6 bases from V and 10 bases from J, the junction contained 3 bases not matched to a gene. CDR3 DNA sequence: TGTGCTAGTGGCCTCGGGGGGGAGCAGTTCTTC. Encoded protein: CASGLGGEQFF.

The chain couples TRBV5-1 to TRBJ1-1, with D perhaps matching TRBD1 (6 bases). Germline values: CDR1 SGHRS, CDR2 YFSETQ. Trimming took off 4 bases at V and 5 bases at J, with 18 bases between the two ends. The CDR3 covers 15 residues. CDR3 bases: TGCGCCAGCAGCCCTCGAGGGGGGTCGGGGACTGAAGCTTTCTTT. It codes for CASSPRGGSGTEAFF.

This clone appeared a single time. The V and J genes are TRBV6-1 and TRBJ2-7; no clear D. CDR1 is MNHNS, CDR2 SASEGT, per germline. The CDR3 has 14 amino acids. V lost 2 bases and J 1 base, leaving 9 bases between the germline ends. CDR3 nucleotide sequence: TGTGCCAGCAGTGAATCGGCCAGTTCCTACGAGCAGTACTTC. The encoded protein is CASSESASSYEQYF.

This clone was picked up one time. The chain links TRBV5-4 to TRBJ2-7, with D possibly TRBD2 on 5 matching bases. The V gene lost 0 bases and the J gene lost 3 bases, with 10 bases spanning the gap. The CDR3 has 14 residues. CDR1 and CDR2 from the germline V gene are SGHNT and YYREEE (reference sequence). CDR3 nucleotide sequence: TGTGCCAGCAGCTTGGAGGCGGGTAGCTACGAGCAGTACTTC. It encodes CASSLEAGSYEQYF.

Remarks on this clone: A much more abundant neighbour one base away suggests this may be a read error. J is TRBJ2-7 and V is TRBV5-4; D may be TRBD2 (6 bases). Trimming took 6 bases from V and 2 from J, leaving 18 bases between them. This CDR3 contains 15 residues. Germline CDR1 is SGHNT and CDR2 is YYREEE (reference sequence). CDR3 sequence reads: CASTLNPGLTYEQYF. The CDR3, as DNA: TGTGCCAGCACCCTGAACCCGGGACTCACCTACGAGCAGTACTTC.

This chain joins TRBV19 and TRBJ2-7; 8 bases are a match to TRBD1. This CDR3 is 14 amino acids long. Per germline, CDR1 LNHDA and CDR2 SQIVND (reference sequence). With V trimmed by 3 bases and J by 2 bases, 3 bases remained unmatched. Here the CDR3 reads CASSIVGQAYEQYF. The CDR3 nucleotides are TGTGCCAGTAGTATTGTGGGACAGGCCTACGAGCAGTACTTC. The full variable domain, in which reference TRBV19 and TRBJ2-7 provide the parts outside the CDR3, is DGGITQSPKYLFRKEGQNVTLSCEQNLNHDAMYWYRQDPGQGLRLIYYSQIVNDFQKGDIAEGYSVSREKKESFPLTVTSAQKNPTAFYLCASSIVGQAYEQYFGPGTRLTVT.

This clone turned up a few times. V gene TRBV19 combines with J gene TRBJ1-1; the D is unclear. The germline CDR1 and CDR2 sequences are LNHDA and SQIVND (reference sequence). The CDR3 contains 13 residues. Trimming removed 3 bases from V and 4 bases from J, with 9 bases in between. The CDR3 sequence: CASSMGGITEAFF. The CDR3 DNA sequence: TGTGCCAGTAGTATGGGAGGGATCACTGAAGCTTTCTTT.